One sample yielded the 8 T cell receptor beta chains listed below, sequenced in a study of T cell repertoires in cytomegalovirus infection. TCRdb called the reads again in MiXCR, with one record for every CDR3 protein. The sample holds roughly 150,000 distinct CDR3 sequences, about 31% seen once. Their antigen targets remain unknown. Sequenced here: CD8+ T cells from cultured PBMCs, sampled from culture after CMV antigen stimulation. The receptor set was obtained from a human donor in good health (CMV status not recorded). Some clones in this sample may be carry-over from other donors' samples.

This chain connects TRBV6-6 to TRBJ1-1; D gene ambiguous. There are 16 residues in the CDR3. Germline V CDR1 and CDR2: MNHNY, SVGAGI (reference sequence). V was shortened by 0 bases and J by 5 bases, with 16 bases between the two germline ends. The CDR3 sequence is CASSYSTGSLGTEAFF. CDR3 in DNA: TGTGCCAGCAGTTACTCGACGGGCTCTTTGGGGACTGAAGCTTTCTTT.

The gene calls are TRBV4-1 and TRBJ2-6, with D uncertain. The germline CDR1 and CDR2 sequences are MGHRA and YSYEKL. The CDR3 has 16 residues. Trimming pared 0 bases from V and 4 bases from J, leaving 10 bases between. The CDR3 loop reads CASSQDPGQGANVLTF. For the CDR3, the DNA is TGCGCCAGCAGCCAAGATCCCGGGCAGGGGGCCAACGTCCTGACTTTC.

V and J are TRBV11-2 and TRBJ2-5; no clear D gene. V was pared by 0 bases and J by 4 bases, with 6 bases between. The CDR3 is made up of 13 amino acids. The V gene's germline CDR1 is SGHAT and CDR2 FQNNGV. CDR3 protein: CASSLEPLETQYF. Written as DNA, the CDR3 is TGTGCCAGCAGCTTAGAACCGCTAGAGACCCAGTACTTC.

V and J are TRBV28 and TRBJ2-1; no firm D call. The CDR3 has 11 amino acids. The V and J ends lost 0 bases and 7 bases respectively, with 1 base between them. CDR1 and CDR2 from the germline V gene are MDHEN and SYDVKM. DNA of the CDR3: TGTGCCAGCAGTTTATGGAATGAGCAGTTCTTC. This encodes CASSLWNEQFF.

J is TRBJ1-5 and V is TRBV27; D not certain. With 0 bases removed from V and 5 bases from J, the gap between germline ends came to 8 bases. Germline CDR1 reads MNHEY; CDR2 reads SMNVEV (reference sequence). The CDR3 has 14 residues. This chain's CDR3 is CASSLSGPDQPQHF. DNA for the CDR3: TGTGCCAGCAGTTTATCAGGGCCCGATCAGCCCCAGCATTTT.

This chain connects TRBV5-1 to TRBJ1-1; the match to TRBD1 covers 9 bases. With 5 bases clipped from V and 6 bases from J, the junction kept 8 bases outside the gene matches. The CDR3 length is 14 residues. Per germline, CDR1 SGHRS and CDR2 YFSETQ. CDR3 bases: TGCGCCAGCAGTCGGTCGGGACAGGGCCCTGAAGCTTTCTTT. The encoded protein is CASSRSGQGPEAFF.

The chain employs TRBV4-1 and TRBJ1-2; D uncertain. This CDR3 spans 18 amino acids. Trimming removed 2 bases from V and 2 bases from J, with 21 bases in between. CDR1 is MGHRA and CDR2 is YSYEKL in the germline V gene. The CDR3 here is CASSQIGGRRVGNYGYTF. The CDR3, as DNA: TGCGCCAGCAGCCAAATCGGAGGACGGAGGGTTGGGAACTATGGCTACACCTTC.

This clonotype was observed many times. The V gene is TRBV28, the J gene TRBJ1-2; D remains ambiguous. Per the germline V gene, CDR1 is MDHEN and CDR2 is SYDVKM. CDR3 length equals 15 residues. The ends were cut back, 6 bases at V and 3 bases at J, with 17 bases in the middle. CDR3: CASSLRVETDYGYTF. CDR3 coding DNA: TGTGCCAGCAGCCTAAGAGTCGAGACGGACTATGGCTACACCTTC.